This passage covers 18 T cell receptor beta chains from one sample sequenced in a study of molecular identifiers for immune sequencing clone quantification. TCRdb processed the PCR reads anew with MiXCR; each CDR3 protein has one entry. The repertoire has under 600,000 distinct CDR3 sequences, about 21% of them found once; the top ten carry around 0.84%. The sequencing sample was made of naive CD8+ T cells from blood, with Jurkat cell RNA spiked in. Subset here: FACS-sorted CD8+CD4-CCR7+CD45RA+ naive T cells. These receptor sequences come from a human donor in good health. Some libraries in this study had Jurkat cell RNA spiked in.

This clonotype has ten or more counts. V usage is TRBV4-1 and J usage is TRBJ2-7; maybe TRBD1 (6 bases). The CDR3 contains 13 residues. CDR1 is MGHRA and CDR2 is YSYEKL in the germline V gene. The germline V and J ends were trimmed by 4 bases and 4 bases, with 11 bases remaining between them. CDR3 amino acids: CASSPGTLYEQYF. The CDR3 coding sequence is TGCGCCAGCAGCCCAGGGACACTGTACGAGCAGTACTTC.

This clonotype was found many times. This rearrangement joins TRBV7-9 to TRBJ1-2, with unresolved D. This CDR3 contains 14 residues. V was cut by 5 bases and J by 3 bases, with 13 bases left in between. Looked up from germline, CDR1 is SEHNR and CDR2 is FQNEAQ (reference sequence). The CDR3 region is CASSKQDNYYGYTF. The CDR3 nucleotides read TGTGCCAGCAGCAAACAAGACAACTACTATGGCTACACCTTC.

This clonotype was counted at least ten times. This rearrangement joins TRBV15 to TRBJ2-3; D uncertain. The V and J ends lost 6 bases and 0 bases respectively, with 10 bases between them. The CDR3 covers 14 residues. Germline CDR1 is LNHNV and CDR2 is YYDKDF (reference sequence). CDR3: CATRKLHSTDTQYF. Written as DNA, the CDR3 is TGTGCCACCAGGAAACTTCATAGCACAGATACGCAGTATTTT.

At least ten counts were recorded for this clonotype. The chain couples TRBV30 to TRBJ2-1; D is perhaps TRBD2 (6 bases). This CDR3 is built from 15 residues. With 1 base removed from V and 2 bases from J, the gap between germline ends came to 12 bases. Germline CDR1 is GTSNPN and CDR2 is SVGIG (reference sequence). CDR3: CAWSAGGIPYNEQFF. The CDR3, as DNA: TGTGCCTGGAGTGCAGGCGGGATCCCCTACAATGAGCAGTTCTTC. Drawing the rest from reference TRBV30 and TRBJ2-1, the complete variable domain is SQTIHQWPATLVQPVGSPLSLECTVEGTSNPNLYWYRQAAGRGLQLLFYSVGIGQISSEVPQNLSASRPQDRQFILSSKKLLLSDSGFYLCAWSAGGIPYNEQFFGPGTRLTVL.

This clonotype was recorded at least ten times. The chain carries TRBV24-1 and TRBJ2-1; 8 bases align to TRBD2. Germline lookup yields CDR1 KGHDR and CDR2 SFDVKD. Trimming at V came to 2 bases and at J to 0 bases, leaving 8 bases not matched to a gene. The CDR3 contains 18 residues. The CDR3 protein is CATSDWSSGESSYNEQFF. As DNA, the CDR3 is TGTGCCACCAGTGATTGGAGTAGCGGGGAAAGCTCCTACAATGAGCAGTTCTTC.

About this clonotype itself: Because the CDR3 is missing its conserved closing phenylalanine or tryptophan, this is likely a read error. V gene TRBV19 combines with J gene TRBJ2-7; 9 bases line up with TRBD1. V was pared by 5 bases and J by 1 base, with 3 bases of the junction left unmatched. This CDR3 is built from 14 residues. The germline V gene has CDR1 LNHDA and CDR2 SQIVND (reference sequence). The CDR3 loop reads CASSATGGSYEQYL. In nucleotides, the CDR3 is TGTGCCAGTAGTGCGACAGGGGGTTCCTACGAGCAGTACCTC.

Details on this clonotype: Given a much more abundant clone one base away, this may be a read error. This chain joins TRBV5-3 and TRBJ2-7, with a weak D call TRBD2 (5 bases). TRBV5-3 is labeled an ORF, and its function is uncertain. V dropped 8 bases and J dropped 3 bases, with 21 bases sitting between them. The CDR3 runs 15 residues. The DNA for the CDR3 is TGTGCCAGCATCTTAGGGAGCCCTTCCCACTACGAGCAGTACTTC. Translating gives CASILGSPSHYEQYF.

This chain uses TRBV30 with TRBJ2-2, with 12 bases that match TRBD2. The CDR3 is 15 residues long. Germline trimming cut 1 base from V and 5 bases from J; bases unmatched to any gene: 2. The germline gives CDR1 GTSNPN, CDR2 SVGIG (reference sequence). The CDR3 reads CAWSAGTSGTGELFF. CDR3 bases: TGTGCCTGGAGTGCGGGGACTAGCGGGACCGGGGAGCTGTTTTTT.

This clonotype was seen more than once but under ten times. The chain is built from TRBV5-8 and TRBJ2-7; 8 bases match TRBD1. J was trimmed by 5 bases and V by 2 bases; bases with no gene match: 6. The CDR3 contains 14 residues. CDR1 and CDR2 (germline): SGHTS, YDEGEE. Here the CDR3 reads CASSLGQGEDEQYF. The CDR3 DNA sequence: TGTGCCAGCAGCTTAGGACAGGGAGAGGACGAGCAGTACTTC.

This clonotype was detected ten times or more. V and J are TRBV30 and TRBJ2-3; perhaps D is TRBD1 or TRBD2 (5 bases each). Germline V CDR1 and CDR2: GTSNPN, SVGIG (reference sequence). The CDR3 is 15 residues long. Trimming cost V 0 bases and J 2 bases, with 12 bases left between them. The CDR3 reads CAWSVRGDVTDTQYF. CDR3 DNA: TGTGCCTGGAGTGTACGGGGCGACGTCACAGATACGCAGTATTTT.

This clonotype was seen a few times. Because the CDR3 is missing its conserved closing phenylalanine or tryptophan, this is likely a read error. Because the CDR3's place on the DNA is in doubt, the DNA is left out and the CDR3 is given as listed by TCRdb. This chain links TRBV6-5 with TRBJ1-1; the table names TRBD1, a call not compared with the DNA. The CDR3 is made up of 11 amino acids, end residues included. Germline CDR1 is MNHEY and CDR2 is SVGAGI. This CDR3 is CASRASGTQVL.

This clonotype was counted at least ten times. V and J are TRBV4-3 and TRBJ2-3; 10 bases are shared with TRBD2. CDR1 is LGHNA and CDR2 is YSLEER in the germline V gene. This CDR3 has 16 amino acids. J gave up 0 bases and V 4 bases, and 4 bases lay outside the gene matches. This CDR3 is CASSRMTSGSTDTQYF. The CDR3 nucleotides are TGCGCCAGCAGCCGCATGACTAGCGGGAGCACAGATACGCAGTATTTT.

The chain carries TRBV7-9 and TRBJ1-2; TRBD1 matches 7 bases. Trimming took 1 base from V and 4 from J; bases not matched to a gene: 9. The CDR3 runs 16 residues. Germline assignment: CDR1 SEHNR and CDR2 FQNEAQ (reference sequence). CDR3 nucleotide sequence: TGTGCCAGCAGCTTAGGAGACAGGGAAGCAAGCTATGGCTACACCTTC. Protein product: CASSLGDREASYGYTF.

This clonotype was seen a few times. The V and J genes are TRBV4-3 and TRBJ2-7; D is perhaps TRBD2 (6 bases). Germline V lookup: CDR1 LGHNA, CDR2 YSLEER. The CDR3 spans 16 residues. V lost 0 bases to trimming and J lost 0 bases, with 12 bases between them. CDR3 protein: CASSQEVADSSYEQYF. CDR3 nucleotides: TGCGCCAGCAGCCAAGAGGTAGCGGATAGCTCCTACGAGCAGTACTTC.

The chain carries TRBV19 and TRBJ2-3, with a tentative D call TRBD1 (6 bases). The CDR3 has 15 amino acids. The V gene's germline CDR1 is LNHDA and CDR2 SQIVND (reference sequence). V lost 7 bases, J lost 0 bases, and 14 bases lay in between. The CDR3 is CASTPGQISTDTQYF. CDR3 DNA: TGTGCCAGTACCCCCGGACAGATTAGCACAGATACGCAGTATTTT.

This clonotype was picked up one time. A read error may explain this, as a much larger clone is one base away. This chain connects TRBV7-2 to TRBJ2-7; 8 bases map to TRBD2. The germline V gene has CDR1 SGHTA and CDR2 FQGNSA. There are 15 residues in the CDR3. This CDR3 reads CASSLGAGERNERYF. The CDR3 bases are TGTGCCAGCAGCTTAGGAGCGGGGGAAAGGAACGAGCGGTACTTC.

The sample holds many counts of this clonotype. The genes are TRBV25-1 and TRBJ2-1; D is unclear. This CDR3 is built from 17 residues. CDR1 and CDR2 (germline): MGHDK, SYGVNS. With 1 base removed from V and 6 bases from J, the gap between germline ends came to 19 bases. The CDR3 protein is CASSESLGIVLGNEQFF. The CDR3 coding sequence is TGTGCCAGCAGTGAATCCCTTGGTATAGTCTTGGGCAATGAGCAGTTCTTC.

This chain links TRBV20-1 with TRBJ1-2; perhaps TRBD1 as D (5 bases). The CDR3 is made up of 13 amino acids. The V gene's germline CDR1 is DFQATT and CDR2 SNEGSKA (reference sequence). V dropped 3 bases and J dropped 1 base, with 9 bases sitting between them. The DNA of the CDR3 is TGCAGTGCTAGTGACAGTAGTAACTATGGCTACACCTTC. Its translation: CSASDSSNYGYTF.